This T cell receptor beta chain comes out of a study of blood T cell repertoires in COVID-19. Study-level information: Material from acute and convalescent COVID-19 was sourced from the United States, Italy and Spain.

Clones were read by immunoSEQ multiplex PCR, and TCRdb kept only the in-frame ones, dropping some. The repertoire consists of around 300,000 clones, with around 89% occurring once and the leading ten covering roughly 3.9%. This CDR3 is 14 amino acids long. The germline CDR1 and CDR2 sequences are MNHEY and SVGAGI. V dropped 9 bases and J dropped 7 bases, with 21 bases sitting between them. The chain joins TRBV6-5 to TRBJ1-1; D not resolved. This clonotype was sampled from a woman aged 40-49 years with acute or convalescent COVID-19. The sequencing input was peripheral blood. CDR3 sequence: CASLASMPGSEAFF. The DNA for the CDR3 is TGTGCCAGTTTAGCCTCCATGCCTGGGAGTGAAGCTTTCTTT.